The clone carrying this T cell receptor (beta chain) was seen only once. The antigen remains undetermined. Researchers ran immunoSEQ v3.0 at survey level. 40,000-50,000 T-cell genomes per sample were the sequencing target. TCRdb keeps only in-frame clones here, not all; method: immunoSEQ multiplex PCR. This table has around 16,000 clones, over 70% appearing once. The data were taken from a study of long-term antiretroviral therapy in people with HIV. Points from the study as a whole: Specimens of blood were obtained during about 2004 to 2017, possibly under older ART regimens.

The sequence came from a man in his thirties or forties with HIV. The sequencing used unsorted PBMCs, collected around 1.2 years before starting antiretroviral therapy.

The CDR3 DNA follows: TGTGCCACAGCGGGGACCCTCGGGGGAGAGCAGTACTTC. Translated: CATAGTLGGEQYF. The chain carries TRBV27 and TRBJ2-7, with TRBD2 identical over 7 bases. Germline V gene lookup returns CDR1 MNHEY and CDR2 SMNVEV (reference sequence). The V segment lost 10 bases and the J segment 7 bases; nucleotides outside the gene matches: 13. The CDR3 runs to 13 residues.